This TCR beta chain was captured by sequencing in a study of blood T cell repertoires in COVID-19. CDR1 and CDR2 (germline): LGHNA, YSLEER. V was shortened by 0 bases and J by 0 bases, with 5 bases between the two germline ends. The CDR3 has 15 amino acids. Authors' methods: Reference gene primers were amplified, and this amplification served to estimate nucleated cell counts. This table comes from immunoSEQ multiplex PCR, and its TCRdb copy is limited to in-frame clones, with some not included. Clonal size and the V and J genes are those of that table, whereas D and trimming came from the DNA. Among approximately 130,000 clones listed, approximately 86% were seen once.

V usage is TRBV4-3 and J usage is TRBJ1-4; no definite D call. The receptor's source is a woman in her forties or fifties who had recovered from COVID-19. Sequencing was done on a sample of peripheral blood. In nucleotides, the CDR3 is TGCGCCAGCAGCCAAGAGCGGGCAACTAATGAAAAACTGTTTTTT. It translates to CASSQERATNEKLFF.